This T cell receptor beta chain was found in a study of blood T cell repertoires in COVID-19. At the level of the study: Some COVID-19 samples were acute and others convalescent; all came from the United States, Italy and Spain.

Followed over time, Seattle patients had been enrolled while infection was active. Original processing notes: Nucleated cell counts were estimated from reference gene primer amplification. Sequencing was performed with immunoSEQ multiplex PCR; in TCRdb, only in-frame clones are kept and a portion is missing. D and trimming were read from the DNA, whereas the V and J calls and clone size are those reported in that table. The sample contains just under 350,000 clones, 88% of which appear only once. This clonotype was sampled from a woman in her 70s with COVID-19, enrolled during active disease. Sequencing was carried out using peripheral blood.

The CDR3 nucleotides are TGCAGCGTCGTGGGACAGAGCTATGGCTACACCTTC. Amino acid sequence: CSVVGQSYGYTF. The rearrangement uses TRBV29-1 and TRBJ1-2; 7 bases map to TRBD1. Trimming cost V 6 bases and J 4 bases; bases outside gene matches: 5. The CDR3 extends over 12 amino acids. CDR1 and CDR2 from the germline V gene are SQVTM and ANQGSEA.